The next 2 T cell receptor beta chains were all read from a single sample in a study of cytomegalovirus exposure and HLA in healthy donors. Amplification used 60 Vbeta primers and 13 Jbeta primers. Here immunoSEQ multiplex PCR was the method, and the copy in TCRdb shows in-frame clones only, minus some. This sample has around 74,000 clones; 75% to 80% occur once, and the top ten carry under 4%. Sequencing used PBMCs. The receptors originated from a man in his forties in good health and CMV-seronegative.

The V and J genes are TRBV15 and TRBJ2-1; 9 nucleotides line up with TRBD2. J was trimmed by 2 bases and V by 5 bases; bases with no gene match: 4. Germline V gene lookup returns CDR1 LNHNV and CDR2 YYDKDF (reference sequence). The length of the CDR3 is 15 residues. CDR3 coding DNA: TGTGCCACCAGCGGTAGCGGGGGAGCCTACAATGAGCAGTTCTTC. Translation gives CATSGSGGAYNEQFF.

The rearrangement uses TRBV7-6 and TRBJ1-2; 7 bases are shared with TRBD1. J gave up 8 bases and V 4 bases, and 7 bases lay outside the gene matches. Germline V gene sequence: CDR1 SGHVS, CDR2 FNYEAQ. The CDR3 covers 13 residues. In DNA, the CDR3 is TGTGCCAGCAGCTCCCAGGGGGAAGGGGGCTACACCTTC. This translates into CASSSQGEGGYTF. Based on the CDR3 plus reference TRBV7-6 and TRBJ1-2, the full variable domain is GAGVSQSPRYKVTKRGQDVALRCDPISGHVSLYWYRQALGQGPEFLTYFNYEAQQDKSGLPNDRFSAERPEGSISTLTIQRTEQRDSAMYRCASSSQGEGGYTFGSGTRLTVV.